This TCR beta chain was documented in a study of chemoradiotherapy in HPV16-positive cancers. The ends were cut back, 2 bases at V and 4 bases at J, with 13 bases in the middle. CDR1 is SGHDT and CDR2 is YYEEEE in the germline V gene. The CDR3 extends over 15 amino acids. The table came from immunoSEQ multiplex PCR; TCRdb's copy has only in-frame clones and leaves some out. The sample records about 67,000 clones, 88% being singletons. This receptor was taken from a human donor with HPV-associated anogenital cancer. V and J are TRBV5-6 and TRBJ2-1; D is uncertain. Specimen: blood, collected from a patient who underwent chemoradiotherapy. The chain's CDR3 is CASSFMSATYNEQFF. The CDR3 bases are TGTGCCAGCAGCTTTATGTCGGCTACGTACAATGAGCAGTTCTTC.